This T cell receptor beta chain was retrieved from a study of T-cell memory formation after mild COVID-19. Study context: TCR clusters were largely donor specific. General observations from the study: A balance of CD4 and CD8 characterized clones contracting day 15 to 85, whereas later expanders leaned CD4+. Clones which contracted sat mainly in CM and EM if CD4+, and in EMRA if CD8+.

Constant-segment primers served in 5'RACE that generated TCR alpha and TCR beta cDNA libraries bearing sample barcodes and UMIs. Via MiXCR, TCRdb re-called the 5' RACE reads, giving one row per CDR3 protein. The sample carries about 350,000 distinct CDR3 sequences, approximately 13% recorded once. V was pared by 1 base and J by 8 bases, with 11 bases between. Germline lookup yields CDR1 LGHNA and CDR2 YNFKEQ. This CDR3 comprises 13 residues. About this clonotype: Antigen unknown.

V usage is TRBV4-2 and J usage is TRBJ1-1; perhaps TRBD1 as D (6 bases). The clonotype originates from a man in his late teens or twenties who had mild COVID-19 (a few samples of this study predate the infection). Cell type and time point are not known. The sample taken for sequencing was PBMCs or a T cell subset sorted from them (not recorded which). DNA for the CDR3: TGTGCCAGCAGCCAAGGTGAGCAGGGGGAAGCTTTCTTT. This gives the protein CASSQGEQGEAFF.